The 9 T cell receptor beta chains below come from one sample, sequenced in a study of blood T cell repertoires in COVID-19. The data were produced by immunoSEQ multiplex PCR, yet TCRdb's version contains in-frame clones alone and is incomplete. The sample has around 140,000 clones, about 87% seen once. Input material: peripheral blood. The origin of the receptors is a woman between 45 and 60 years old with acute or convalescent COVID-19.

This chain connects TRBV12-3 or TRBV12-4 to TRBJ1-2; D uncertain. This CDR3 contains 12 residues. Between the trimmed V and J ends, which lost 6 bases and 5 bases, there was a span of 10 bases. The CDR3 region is CASSPGLYGYTF. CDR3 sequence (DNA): TGTGCCAGCAGCCCCGGACTTTATGGCTACACCTTC.

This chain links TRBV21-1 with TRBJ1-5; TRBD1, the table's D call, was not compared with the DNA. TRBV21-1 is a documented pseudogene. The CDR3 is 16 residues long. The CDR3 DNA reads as TGTGCCAGCAGCAAGTCCCAGGGCGATAGCAATCAGCCCCAGCATTTT. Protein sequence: CASSKSQGDSNQPQHF.

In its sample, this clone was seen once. This CDR3 is CASSLIIRVCNQPQHF. The CDR3 DNA reads TGTGCCAGCAGTTTAATTATTCGAGTGTGCAATCAGCCCCAGCATTTT. The chain has TRBV27 and TRBJ1-5; the D is unclear. The germline CDR1 and CDR2 sequences are MNHEY and SMNVEV (reference sequence). Trimming cost V 2 bases and J 2 bases, with 13 bases left between them. The CDR3 contains 16 residues.

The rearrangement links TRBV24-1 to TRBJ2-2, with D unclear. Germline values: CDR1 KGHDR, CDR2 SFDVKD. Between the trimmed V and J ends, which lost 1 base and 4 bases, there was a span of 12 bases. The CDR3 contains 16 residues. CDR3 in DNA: TGTGCCACCAGTGATTTCGAGGTAGTGGCCACCGGGGAGCTGTTTTTT. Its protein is CATSDFEVVATGELFF.

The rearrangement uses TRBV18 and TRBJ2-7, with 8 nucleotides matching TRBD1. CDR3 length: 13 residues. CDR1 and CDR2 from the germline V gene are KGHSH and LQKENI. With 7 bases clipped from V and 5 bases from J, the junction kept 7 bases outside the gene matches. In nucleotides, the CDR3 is TGTGCCAGCTGGTCAGGGGGCCCGAACGAGCAGTACTTC. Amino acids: CASWSGGPNEQYF.

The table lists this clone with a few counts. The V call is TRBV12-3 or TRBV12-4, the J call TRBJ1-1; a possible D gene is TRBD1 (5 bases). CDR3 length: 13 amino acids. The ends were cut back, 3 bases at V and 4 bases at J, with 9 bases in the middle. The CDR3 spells CASSFAGPTEAFF. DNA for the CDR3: TGTGCCAGCAGTTTTGCGGGACCCACTGAAGCTTTCTTT.

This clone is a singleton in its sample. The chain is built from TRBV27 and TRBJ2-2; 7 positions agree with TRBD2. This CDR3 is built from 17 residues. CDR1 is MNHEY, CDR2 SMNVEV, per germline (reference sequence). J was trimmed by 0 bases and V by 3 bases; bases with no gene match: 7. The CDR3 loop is CASSFISRGANTGELFF. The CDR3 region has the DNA TGTGCCAGCAGTTTCATCTCCCGGGGGGCGAACACCGGGGAGCTGTTTTTT.

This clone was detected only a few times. CDR3 bases: TGTGCCAGCAGTTACCATAGGGACAGGCCCGAGCCCCAGCATTTT. Translation gives CASSYHRDRPEPQHF. The genes are TRBV6-6 and TRBJ1-5; 8 bases agree with TRBD1. Losses at the gene ends were 2 bases for V and 8 bases for J; bases not matched to a gene: 8. The CDR3 is made up of 15 amino acids. Germline V gene sequence: CDR1 MNHNY, CDR2 SVGAGI (reference sequence).

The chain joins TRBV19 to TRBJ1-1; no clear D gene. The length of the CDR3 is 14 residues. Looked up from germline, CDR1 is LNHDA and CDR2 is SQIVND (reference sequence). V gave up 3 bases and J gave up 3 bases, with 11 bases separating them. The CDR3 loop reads CASSIAGRDTEAFF. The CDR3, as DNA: TGTGCCAGTAGTATCGCAGGCCGTGACACTGAAGCTTTCTTT. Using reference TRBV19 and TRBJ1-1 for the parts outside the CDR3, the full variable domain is DGGITQSPKYLFRKEGQNVTLSCEQNLNHDAMYWYRQDPGQGLRLIYYSQIVNDFQKGDIAEGYSVSREKKESFPLTVTSAQKNPTAFYLCASSIAGRDTEAFFGQGTRLTVV.